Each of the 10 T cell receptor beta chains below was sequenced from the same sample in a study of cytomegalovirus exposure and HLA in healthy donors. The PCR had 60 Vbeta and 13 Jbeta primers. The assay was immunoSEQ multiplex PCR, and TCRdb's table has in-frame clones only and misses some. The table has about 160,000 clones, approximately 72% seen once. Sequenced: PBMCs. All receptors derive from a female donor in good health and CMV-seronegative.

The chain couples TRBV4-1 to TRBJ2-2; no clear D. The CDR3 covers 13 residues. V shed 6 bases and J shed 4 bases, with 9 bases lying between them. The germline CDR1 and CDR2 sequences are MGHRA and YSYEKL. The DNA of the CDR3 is TGCGCCAGCAGTCCACAGACCACCGGGGAGCTGTTTTTT. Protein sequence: CASSPQTTGELFF.

CDR3 amino acids: CSARARNEQFF. CDR3 nucleotides: TGCAGTGCTAGAGCGCGGAATGAGCAGTTCTTC. This chain joins TRBV20-1 and TRBJ2-1, with D unresolved. The CDR3 is made up of 11 amino acids. CDR1 is DFQATT and CDR2 is SNEGSKA in the germline V gene (reference sequence). Trimming pared 1 base from V and 7 bases from J, leaving 5 bases between.

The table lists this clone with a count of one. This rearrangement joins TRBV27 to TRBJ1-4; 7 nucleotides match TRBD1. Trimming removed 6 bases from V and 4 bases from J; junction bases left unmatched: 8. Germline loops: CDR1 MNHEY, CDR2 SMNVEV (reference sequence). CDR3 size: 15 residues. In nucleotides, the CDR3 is TGTGCCAGCAGAACACTCGGGACAGTTAATGAAAAACTGTTTTTT. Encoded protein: CASRTLGTVNEKLFF.

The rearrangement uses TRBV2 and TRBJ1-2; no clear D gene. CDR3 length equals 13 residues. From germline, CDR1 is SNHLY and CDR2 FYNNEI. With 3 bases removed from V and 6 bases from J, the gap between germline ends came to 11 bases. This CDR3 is CASSDKWGDGYTF. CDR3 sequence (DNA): TGTGCCAGCAGTGATAAGTGGGGAGATGGCTACACCTTC.

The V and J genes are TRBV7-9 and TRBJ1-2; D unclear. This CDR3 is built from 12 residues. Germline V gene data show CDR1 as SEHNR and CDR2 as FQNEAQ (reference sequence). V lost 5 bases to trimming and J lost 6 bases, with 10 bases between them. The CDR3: CASSPLSHGYTF. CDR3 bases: TGTGCCAGCAGCCCACTGAGTCATGGCTACACCTTC. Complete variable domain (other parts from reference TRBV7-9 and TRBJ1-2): DTGVSQNPRHKITKRGQNVTFRCDPISEHNRLYWYRQTLGQGPEFLTYFQNEAQLEKSRLLSDRFSAERPKGSFSTLEIQRTEQGDSAMYLCASSPLSHGYTFGSGTRLTVV.

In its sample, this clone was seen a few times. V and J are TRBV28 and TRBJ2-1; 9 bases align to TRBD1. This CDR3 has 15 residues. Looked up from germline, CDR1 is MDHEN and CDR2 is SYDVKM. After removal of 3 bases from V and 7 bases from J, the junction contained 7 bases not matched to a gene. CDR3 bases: TGTGCCAGCAGTTTGTGGGGACAGGGTGGTAATGAGCAGTTCTTC. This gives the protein CASSLWGQGGNEQFF.

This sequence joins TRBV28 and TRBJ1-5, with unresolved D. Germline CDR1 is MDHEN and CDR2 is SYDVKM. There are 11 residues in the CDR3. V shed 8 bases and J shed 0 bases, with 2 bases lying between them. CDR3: CASYSNQPQHF. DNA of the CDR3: TGTGCCAGCTATAGCAATCAGCCCCAGCATTTT. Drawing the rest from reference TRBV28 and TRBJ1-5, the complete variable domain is DVKVTQSSRYLVKRTGEKVFLECVQDMDHENMFWYRQDPGLGLRLIYFSYDVKMKEKGDIPEGYSVSREKKERFSLILESASTNQTSMYLCASYSNQPQHFGDGTRLSIL.

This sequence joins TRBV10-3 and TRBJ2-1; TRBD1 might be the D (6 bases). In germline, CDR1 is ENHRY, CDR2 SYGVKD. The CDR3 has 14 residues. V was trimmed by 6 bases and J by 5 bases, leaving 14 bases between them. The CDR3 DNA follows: TGTGCCATCAGCGCGACAGGAGTCGACAATGAGCAGTTCTTC. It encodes CAISATGVDNEQFF.

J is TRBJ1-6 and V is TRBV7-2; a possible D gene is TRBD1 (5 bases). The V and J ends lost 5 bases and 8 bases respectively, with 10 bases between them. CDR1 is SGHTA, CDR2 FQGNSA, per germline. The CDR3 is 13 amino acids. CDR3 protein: CASSPGLYSPLHF. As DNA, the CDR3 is TGTGCCAGCAGCCCGGGACTCTATTCACCCCTCCACTTT.

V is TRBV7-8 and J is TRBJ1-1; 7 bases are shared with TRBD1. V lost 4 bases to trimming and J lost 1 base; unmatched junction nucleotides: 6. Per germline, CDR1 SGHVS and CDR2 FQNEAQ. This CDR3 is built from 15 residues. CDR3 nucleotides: TGTGCCAGCAGCTACCCGGGACAGCCGAACACTGAAGCTTTCTTT. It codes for CASSYPGQPNTEAFF.